These T cell receptor beta chains were read from a single sample in a study of blood T cell repertoires in COVID-19. The protocol was immunoSEQ multiplex PCR, while the TCRdb copy is restricted to in-frame clones and leaves out a portion. The sample consists of 450,000 to 500,000 clones, 70% to 90% of them appearing once. The sequencing sample was made of peripheral blood. These TCRs come from a human donor in a cohort sampled during active COVID-19. The CDR3 runs from the conserved cysteine through the conserved F or W. The D gene is left open where the match is weak. Clone size is not always given. Where it is, it says once, few, many or a class for expanded clones.

V gene: TRBV5-3
clone size: -
J gene: TRBJ2-7
D gene: TRBD1
CDR3 protein: CARRPQGPLTGVSYEQYF
CDR3 DNA: TGTGCCAGAAGGCCCCAGGGTCCGCTGACAGGGGTGTCCTACGAGCAGTACTTC

V gene: TRBV9
clone size: -
J gene: TRBJ1-4
D gene: -
CDR3 protein: CASSVAGGGRVFTNEKLFF
CDR3 DNA: TGTGCCAGCAGCGTAGCTGGGGGGGGGCGCGTCTTCACTAATGAAAAACTGTTTTTT

V gene: TRBV6-1
clone size: -
J gene: TRBJ1-5
D gene: TRBD1
CDR3 protein: CASSARGTRSNQPQHF
CDR3 DNA: TGTGCCAGCAGTGCCAGGGGGACTCGGAGCAATCAGCCCCAGCATTTT

V gene: TRBV6-6
clone size: -
J gene: TRBJ2-7
D gene: TRBD2
CDR3 protein: CASRPPGGSREQYF
CDR3 DNA: TGTGCCAGCAGACCCCCCGGGGGGTCACGCGAGCAGTACTTC

V gene: TRBV7-2
clone size: -
J gene: TRBJ2-3
D gene: TRBD2
CDR3 protein: CASSLALNSGGGDTQYF
CDR3 DNA: TGTGCCAGCAGCTTAGCCCTAAATTCGGGAGGGGGGGATACGCAGTATTTT

V gene: TRBV5-6
clone size: -
J gene: TRBJ1-3
D gene: TRBD1
CDR3 protein: CASSLTGEPRNTIYF
CDR3 DNA: TGTGCCAGCAGCTTGACAGGGGAGCCTAGAAACACCATATATTTT

V gene: TRBV12-3/TRBV12-4
clone size: -
J gene: TRBJ1-3
D gene: -
CDR3 protein: CASSLGPGNTIYF
CDR3 DNA: TGTGCCAGCAGTTTAGGGCCTGGAAACACCATATATTTT

V gene: TRBV18
clone size: -
J gene: TRBJ1-5
D gene: TRBD1
CDR3 protein: CASSRGDSHQPQHF
CDR3 DNA: TGTGCCAGCTCACGGGGGGACAGTCATCAGCCCCAGCATTTT

V gene: TRBV5-1
clone size: -
J gene: TRBJ2-1
D gene: -
CDR3 protein: CASSRQTGNSYNEQFF
CDR3 DNA: TGCGCCAGCAGCAGGCAGACAGGAAACTCCTACAATGAGCAGTTCTTC

V gene: TRBV7-8
clone size: -
J gene: TRBJ2-1
D gene: TRBD2
CDR3 protein: CASSLPRTSGSSGEQFF
CDR3 DNA: TGTGCCAGCAGCTTACCCCGGACTAGCGGGAGCTCAGGGGAGCAGTTCTTC

V gene: TRBV9
clone size: once
J gene: TRBJ1-2
D gene: -
CDR3 protein: CASSVGGSVRGYTF
CDR3 DNA: TGTGCCAGCAGCGTAGGGGGCTCAGTCCGTGGCTACACCTTC

V gene: TRBV6-5
clone size: -
J gene: TRBJ1-5
D gene: TRBD1
CDR3 protein: CASSRGQGNSQPQHF
CDR3 DNA: TGTGCCAGCAGCCGGGGACAGGGGAACAGTCAGCCCCAGCATTTT

V gene: TRBV6-2/TRBV6-3
clone size: -
J gene: TRBJ2-3
D gene: TRBD2
CDR3 protein: CASSYSGREDPDTQYF
CDR3 DNA: TGTGCCAGCAGTTACTCCGGGCGGGAGGACCCAGATACGCAGTATTTT

V gene: TRBV7-3
clone size: -
J gene: TRBJ2-3
D gene: -
CDR3 protein: CASSRTGVGGDTQYF
CDR3 DNA: TGTGCCAGCAGCCGCACGGGGGTCGGAGGAGATACGCAGTATTTT

V gene: TRBV13
clone size: -
J gene: TRBJ1-2
D gene: -
CDR3 protein: CASSAPPGNYGYTF
CDR3 DNA: TGTGCCAGCAGCGCCCCCCCAGGGAACTATGGCTACACCTTC

V gene: TRBV6-5
clone size: -
J gene: TRBJ1-2
D gene: -
CDR3 protein: CASSAGFDHAGYTF
CDR3 DNA: TGTGCCAGCAGCGCAGGGTTCGACCACGCCGGCTACACCTTC

V gene: TRBV29-1
clone size: -
J gene: TRBJ1-1
D gene: TRBD1
CDR3 protein: CSVSGQGNTEAFF
CDR3 DNA: TGCAGCGTTTCCGGACAGGGGAACACTGAAGCTTTCTTT

V gene: TRBV28
clone size: -
J gene: TRBJ1-1
D gene: TRBD1
CDR3 protein: CASSLLGQAVMNTEAFF
CDR3 DNA: TGTGCCAGCAGTTTACTGGGACAGGCTGTAATGAACACTGAAGCTTTCTTT

V gene: TRBV5-1
clone size: -
J gene: TRBJ1-2
D gene: TRBD1
CDR3 protein: CASSFTRNDRGDGYTF
CDR3 DNA: TGCGCCAGCAGCTTTACCCGGAATGACAGGGGAGATGGCTACACCTTC

V gene: TRBV28
clone size: once
J gene: TRBJ2-2
D gene: TRBD1
CDR3 protein: CASSPGQGPTGELFF
CDR3 DNA: TGTGCCAGCAGCCCCGGACAGGGGCCCACCGGGGAGCTGTTTTTT

V gene: TRBV6-4
clone size: -
J gene: TRBJ2-5
D gene: -
CDR3 protein: CASSDSYGETQYF
CDR3 DNA: TGTGCCAGCAGTGACTCGTACGGAGAGACCCAGTACTTC

V gene: TRBV7-2
clone size: -
J gene: TRBJ2-1
D gene: TRBD1
CDR3 protein: CAADRAHGEQFF
CDR3 DNA: TGTGCCGCGGACAGGGCCCACGGTGAGCAGTTCTTC

V gene: TRBV5-1
clone size: -
J gene: TRBJ1-6
D gene: -
CDR3 protein: CASSLQYNNSPLHF
CDR3 DNA: TGCGCCAGCAGCTTACAGTACAATAATTCACCCCTCCACTTT

V gene: TRBV6-5
clone size: few
J gene: TRBJ2-1
D gene: TRBD1
CDR3 protein: CAGGGTGFYNEQFF
CDR3 DNA: TGTGCCGGGGGTGGGACAGGGTTCTACAATGAGCAGTTCTTC

V gene: TRBV15
clone size: -
J gene: TRBJ1-1
D gene: -
CDR3 protein: CATRLGYTEAFF
CDR3 DNA: TGTGCCACCAGGCTAGGTTACACTGAAGCTTTCTTT

V gene: TRBV18
clone size: -
J gene: TRBJ2-3
D gene: TRBD2
CDR3 protein: CASSSGLAGVMDTQYF
CDR3 DNA: TGTGCCAGCTCGTCGGGACTAGCGGGAGTTATGGATACGCAGTATTTT

V gene: TRBV29-1
clone size: once
J gene: TRBJ2-1
D gene: -
CDR3 protein: CSVIGTVVDNEQFF
CDR3 DNA: TGCAGCGTTATAGGGACTGTGGTTGACAATGAGCAGTTCTTC

V gene: TRBV11-2
clone size: few
J gene: TRBJ1-6
D gene: -
CDR3 protein: CASSRDIRSPLHF
CDR3 DNA: TGTGCCAGCAGCCGGGATATTAGGTCACCCCTCCACTTT